These 22 T cell receptor beta chains came from one sample sequenced in a study of beta chain features in type 1 diabetes. Antigens of these TCRs are unknown. Findings and limits, study-wide: Among all four CD4+ subsets, Type 1 diabetes patients had TCRB CDR3s that were moderately but significantly shorter.

All of the isolated RNA was reverse transcribed, so expressed TCRB transcripts were sequenced. The protocol was immunoSEQ multiplex PCR, while the TCRdb copy is restricted to in-frame clones and leaves out a portion. The top ten hold 0.085% of the sample, which has a few hundred thousand clones, 16% seen once. The material sequenced was naive CD4+ T cells from blood. The receptor set was obtained from a young man with type 1 diabetes.

The rearrangement uses TRBV5-1 and TRBJ1-2; a weak D match, TRBD1 (5 bases). Germline CDR1 is SGHRS and CDR2 is YFSETQ. Trimming shortened V by 3 bases and J by 8 bases, and 11 bases separated the two germline ends. The CDR3 consists of 12 residues. CDR3 coding DNA: TGCGCCAGCAGCTCTGGACAACCCGGCTACACCTTC. This codes for CASSSGQPGYTF.

The chain recombines TRBV13 with TRBJ2-5; D ambiguous. Trimming removed 1 base from V and 5 bases from J, with 11 bases in between. CDR3 length: 14 amino acids. CDR1 and CDR2 (germline): PRHDT, FYEKMQ (reference sequence). In DNA, the CDR3 is TGTGCCAGCAGCTTAGCTGGTCGGAAGGAGACCCAGTACTTC. Translation: CASSLAGRKETQYF.

On this clone itself: The junction departs from the called germline gene at one end, perhaps through a read error. This chain joins TRBV28 and TRBJ2-7, with D tentatively TRBD1 (6 bases). The CDR3 consists of 11 residues. Germline V gene sequence: CDR1 MDHEN, CDR2 SYDVKM. The CDR3 sequence: CASSGVAGVHF. CDR3 DNA sequence: TGTGCCAGCAGTGGGGTGGCAGGGGTTCACTTC. Full variable domain (outside the CDR3, taken from reference TRBV28 and TRBJ2-7): DVKVTQSSRYLVKRTGEKVFLECVQDMDHENMFWYRQDPGLGLRLIYFSYDVKMKEKGDIPEGYSVSREKKERFSLILESASTNQTSMYLCASSGVAGVHFGPGTRLTVT.

The chain has TRBV14 and TRBJ2-1; 8 nucleotides line up with TRBD2. The CDR3 is 17 residues long. Trimming at V came to 0 bases and at J to 4 bases, leaving 8 bases not matched to a gene. Germline values: CDR1 SGHDN, CDR2 FVKESK. CDR3 sequence (DNA): TGTGCCAGCAGCCAAGATTTGGCGGGAGGAAGGTACAATGAGCAGTTCTTC. Its translation: CASSQDLAGGRYNEQFF. The whole variable domain, filled in from reference TRBV14 and TRBJ2-1, reads EAGVTQFPSHSVIEKGQTVTLRCDPISGHDNLYWYRRVMGKEIKFLLHFVKESKQDESGMPNNRFLAERTGGTYSTLKVQPAELEDSGVYFCASSQDLAGGRYNEQFFGPGTRLTVL.

This clone came up a few times. This chain links TRBV6-6 with TRBJ2-6, with no clear D. The CDR3 is 13 residues long. Germline lookup yields CDR1 MNHNY and CDR2 SVGAGI (reference sequence). V gave up 7 bases and J gave up 1 base, with 5 bases separating them. CDR3 DNA: TGTGCCAGCAAGAGGTCTGGGGCCAACGTCCTGACTTTC. Amino acids: CASKRSGANVLTF.

The chain recombines TRBV29-1 with TRBJ2-3, with D unclear. Germline V gene data show CDR1 as SQVTM and CDR2 as ANQGSEA. V lost 5 bases and J 3 bases, leaving 6 bases between the germline ends. The CDR3 has 11 residues. CDR3 in DNA: TGCAGCGTTTCCGAAACAGATACGCAGTATTTT. It codes for CSVSETDTQYF.

The chain recombines TRBV5-1 with TRBJ2-2; TRBD2 is a possible D gene (6 bases). Germline CDR1 SGHRS, CDR2 YFSETQ. Trimming shortened V by 4 bases and J by 4 bases, and 17 bases separated the two germline ends. This CDR3 spans 16 amino acids. The CDR3 spells CASSPQRRVFTGELFF. DNA of the CDR3: TGCGCCAGCAGCCCTCAAAGGAGGGTCTTCACCGGGGAGCTGTTTTTT.

The chain is built from TRBV29-1 and TRBJ1-2, with a tentative D call TRBD1 (5 bases). This CDR3 is 12 amino acids long. Trimming took 5 bases from V and 4 from J, leaving 11 bases between them. Germline loops: CDR1 SQVTM, CDR2 ANQGSEA. The CDR3 coding sequence is TGCAGCGTTCGGTGGGGGAGCTATGGCTACACCTTC. It specifies CSVRWGSYGYTF.

The V and J genes are TRBV5-1 and TRBJ2-1; TRBD2 matches 13 bases. The V gene end was trimmed by 5 bases and the J gene end by 7 bases; junction bases not matched to a gene: 6. CDR3 length equals 15 residues. The germline V gene has CDR1 SGHRS and CDR2 YFSETQ. The CDR3 loop is CASRRLAGGLNEQFF. In nucleotides, the CDR3 is TGCGCCAGCAGGCGACTAGCGGGAGGTTTAAATGAGCAGTTCTTC.

The rearrangement uses TRBV27 and TRBJ2-3; possible D gene TRBD2, 5 bases. The CDR3 runs to 16 residues. V lost 5 bases to trimming and J lost 0 bases, with 15 bases between them. Per the germline V gene, CDR1 is MNHEY and CDR2 is SMNVEV (reference sequence). The CDR3 DNA is TGTGCCAGCAGTCTAAATAGCGTCCCTAGCACAGATACGCAGTATTTT. Its translation: CASSLNSVPSTDTQYF.

There are a few counts of this clone. This same CDR3 is encoded by further DNA sequences in the sample. J is TRBJ2-3 and V is TRBV9; D ambiguous. Trimming took 2 bases from V and 2 from J, leaving 3 bases between them. The germline V gene encodes CDR1 SGDLS and CDR2 YYNGEE. This CDR3 has 12 amino acids. CDR3 sequence: CASSVDTDTQYF. The CDR3 nucleotides read TGTGCCAGCAGCGTTGACACAGATACGCAGTATTTT.

The chain uses TRBV30 and TRBJ2-3; D call uncertain. The CDR3 length is 13 residues. Looked up from germline, CDR1 is GTSNPN and CDR2 is SVGIG (reference sequence). Trimming cost V 5 bases and J 4 bases, with 13 bases left between them. CDR3 amino acids: CAWSKGFSDTQYF. In DNA, the CDR3 is TGTGCCTGGTCTAAAGGCTTTTCAGATACGCAGTATTTT.

This clone was found a few times. The chain employs TRBV7-2 and TRBJ2-3; unclear D gene. Germline values: CDR1 SGHTA, CDR2 FQGNSA. V lost 2 bases and J lost 2, with 8 bases in between. There are 14 residues in the CDR3. CDR3 protein: CASSLSAATDTQYF. The CDR3 region has the DNA TGTGCCAGCAGCTTATCTGCGGCCACAGATACGCAGTATTTT. The complete variable domain, with remaining parts taken from reference TRBV7-2 and TRBJ2-3, reads GAGVSQSPSNKVTEKGKDVELRCDPISGHTALYWYRQSLGQGLEFLIYFQGNSAPDKSGLPSDRFSAERTGGSVSTLTIQRTQQEDSAVYLCASSLSAATDTQYFGPGTRLTVL.

V and J are TRBV7-2 and TRBJ2-3; 15 bases line up with TRBD2. From germline, CDR1 is SGHTA and CDR2 FQGNSA. CDR3 length equals 18 residues. V lost 1 base, J lost 6 bases, and 8 bases stayed unmatched. The CDR3 nucleotides read TGTGCCAGCAGCTTAGTCAGGACTAGCGGGAGGGCCAGGGATACGCAGTATTTT. Translating it yields CASSLVRTSGRARDTQYF. Based on the CDR3 plus reference TRBV7-2 and TRBJ2-3, the full variable domain is GAGVSQSPSNKVTEKGKDVELRCDPISGHTALYWYRQSLGQGLEFLIYFQGNSAPDKSGLPSDRFSAERTGGSVSTLTIQRTQQEDSAVYLCASSLVRTSGRARDTQYFGPGTRLTVL.

This clone was detected only a few times. The gene calls are TRBV30 and TRBJ2-1; D ambiguous. CDR1 and CDR2 (germline): GTSNPN, SVGIG (reference sequence). Trimming cost V 0 bases and J 7 bases, with 4 bases left between them. This CDR3 has 11 residues. In DNA, the CDR3 is TGTGCCTGGAGTGTAGAGAATGAGCAGTTCTTC. This encodes CAWSVENEQFF. Full variable domain (remainder filled in from reference TRBV30 and TRBJ2-1): SQTIHQWPATLVQPVGSPLSLECTVEGTSNPNLYWYRQAAGRGLQLLFYSVGIGQISSEVPQNLSASRPQDRQFILSSKKLLLSDSGFYLCAWSVENEQFFGPGTRLTVL.

The sample holds a few counts of this clone. This chain connects TRBV7-2 to TRBJ2-1; no definite D call. Trimming stripped 3 bases from V and 0 bases from J, with 9 bases between. CDR3 length: 15 residues. Germline loops: CDR1 SGHTA, CDR2 FQGNSA. Here the CDR3 reads CASSFMGSSYNEQFF. Here the CDR3 DNA reads TGTGCCAGCAGCTTTATGGGTAGCTCCTACAATGAGCAGTTCTTC.

Note on this clone: Additional DNA sequences in this sample encode the identical CDR3. The rearrangement uses TRBV30 and TRBJ1-2; tentative D call: TRBD1 (5 bases). From germline, CDR1 is GTSNPN and CDR2 SVGIG (reference sequence). The CDR3 has 11 amino acids. V lost 3 bases to trimming and J lost 8 bases, with 10 bases between them. Here the CDR3 DNA reads TGTGCCTGGAGCTCCGGGGCAGGCTACACCTTC. It translates to CAWSSGAGYTF. Using reference TRBV30 and TRBJ1-2 for the parts outside the CDR3, the full variable domain is SQTIHQWPATLVQPVGSPLSLECTVEGTSNPNLYWYRQAAGRGLQLLFYSVGIGQISSEVPQNLSASRPQDRQFILSSKKLLLSDSGFYLCAWSSGAGYTFGSGTRLTVV.

This clone was seen a handful of times. The chain has TRBV6-1 and TRBJ2-6; weak D call: TRBD1 (5 bases). The V end was cut by 2 bases, the J end by 0 bases, with 14 bases between. CDR3 length equals 18 residues. The germline V gene has CDR1 MNHNS and CDR2 SASEGT. The CDR3 is CASSEFWAGLSGANVLTF. CDR3 nucleotides: TGTGCCAGCAGTGAATTTTGGGCAGGGCTCTCTGGGGCCAACGTCCTGACTTTC.

The rearrangement uses TRBV4-1 and TRBJ2-7; 7 bases are a match to TRBD1. The CDR3 totals 13 residues. Germline V lookup: CDR1 MGHRA, CDR2 YSYEKL. Unmatched junction bases numbered 5, after V lost 4 bases and J lost 5 bases. The CDR3 loop is CASSRTGVHEQYF. The CDR3 DNA sequence: TGCGCCAGCAGCCGCACAGGGGTTCACGAGCAGTACTTC.

In this sample, this clone turned up a few times. This chain links TRBV4-1 with TRBJ2-6; TRBD1 might be the D (5 bases). Germline CDR1 reads MGHRA; CDR2 reads YSYEKL. Trimming left V 3 bases short and J 3 bases short, with 15 bases between. This CDR3 spans 17 amino acids. The DNA for the CDR3 is TGCGCCAGCAGCCACTACCACACAGGCCTTGGGGCCAACGTCCTGACTTTC. As protein: CASSHYHTGLGANVLTF.

V usage is TRBV9 and J usage is TRBJ2-1; 9 bases align to TRBD2. Looked up from germline, CDR1 is SGDLS and CDR2 is YYNGEE. There are 16 residues in the CDR3. V shed 1 base and J 4 bases; nucleotides not matched to a gene: 6. The DNA of the CDR3 is TGTGCCAGCAGCGTAACTGCGGGAGGGTTATACAATGAGCAGTTCTTC. Protein product: CASSVTAGGLYNEQFF.

This chain joins TRBV28 and TRBJ2-7, with 8 bases that match TRBD2. Germline V gives CDR1 MDHEN, CDR2 SYDVKM. The CDR3 totals 15 residues. V trimming: 6 bases; J trimming: 3 bases; junction bases outside the gene matches: 10. CDR3: CASSPPGTRHYEQYF. The CDR3 DNA follows: TGTGCCAGCAGCCCCCCCGGGACTAGACACTACGAGCAGTACTTC.